The 22 T cell receptor beta chains below all came from one sample that was sequenced in a study of graft-versus-host responses after intestinal transplantation. Assay used: immunoSEQ multiplex PCR; TCRdb lists only in-frame clones, some missing. The data show 20,000 or so clones, around 79% seen once. The sequenced sample was PBMCs, obtained 14 days after transplant. These receptors were taken from a human patient who received an intestinal transplant, so some T cells may come from the graft donor.

The chain recombines TRBV9 with TRBJ2-1; TRBD1 or TRBD2 may be the D gene (6 bases each). Trimming left V 0 bases short and J 7 bases short, with 11 bases between. The CDR3 runs to 14 residues. Germline V gene lookup returns CDR1 SGDLS and CDR2 YYNGEE. CDR3 sequence reads: CASSVEEGGNEQFF. The CDR3 region has the DNA TGTGCCAGCAGCGTAGAGGAAGGGGGGAATGAGCAGTTCTTC. The full variable domain, with the rest looked up from reference TRBV9 and TRBJ2-1, is DSGVTQTPKHLITATGQRVTLRCSPRSGDLSVYWYQQSLDQGLQFLIQYYNGEERAKGNILERFSAQQFPDLHSELNLSSLELGDSALYFCASSVEEGGNEQFFGPGTRLTVL.

This clone came up once. The chain carries TRBV9 and TRBJ2-3; D not certain. In germline, CDR1 is SGDLS, CDR2 YYNGEE. The CDR3 sequence is 15 residues long. With 0 bases removed from V and 0 bases from J, the gap between germline ends came to 8 bases. The DNA of the CDR3 is TGTGCCAGCAGCGTAGAGGGCGGCAGCACAGATACGCAGTATTTT. Translated: CASSVEGGSTDTQYF. Combining the CDR3 with reference TRBV9 and TRBJ2-3 gives the whole variable domain DSGVTQTPKHLITATGQRVTLRCSPRSGDLSVYWYQQSLDQGLQFLIQYYNGEERAKGNILERFSAQQFPDLHSELNLSSLELGDSALYFCASSVEGGSTDTQYFGPGTRLTVL.

J is TRBJ2-7 and V is TRBV27; 7 nucleotides line up with TRBD1. The CDR3 is 14 amino acids. Germline V gene data show CDR1 as MNHEY and CDR2 as SMNVEV (reference sequence). Trimming cost V 4 bases and J 2 bases; bases outside gene matches: 5. The CDR3 coding sequence is TGTGCCAGCAGTTCCGACAGGGAAACCTACGAGCAGTACTTC. It specifies CASSSDRETYEQYF.

The J gene is TRBJ2-1, the V gene TRBV30; D not certain. This CDR3 has 13 residues. V was shortened by 2 bases and J by 3 bases, with 8 bases between the two germline ends. The germline gives CDR1 GTSNPN, CDR2 SVGIG (reference sequence). The CDR3, as DNA: TGTGCCTGGAGTTATGGGGTCTACAATGAGCAGTTCTTC. Translating gives CAWSYGVYNEQFF.

This clone was recorded a few times. The genes are TRBV6-6 and TRBJ2-1; 7 bases map to TRBD1. The CDR3 loop spans 13 amino acids. V gave up 6 bases and J gave up 3 bases; unmatched junction bases: 2. Germline V gene sequence: CDR1 MNHNY, CDR2 SVGAGI (reference sequence). DNA of the CDR3: TGTGCCAGCAGCGGGACAGACTACAATGAGCAGTTCTTC. Translation gives CASSGTDYNEQFF.

The J gene is TRBJ1-4, the V gene TRBV20-1, with a possible D match to TRBD1 (5 bases). Trimming pared 6 bases from V and 8 bases from J, leaving 10 bases between. CDR3 length equals 11 residues. Germline lookup yields CDR1 DFQATT and CDR2 SNEGSKA (reference sequence). CDR3 DNA sequence: TGCAGTGCCCTAAAGGGGGAAAAACTGTTTTTT. It codes for CSALKGEKLFF.

As for this clone: A read error may produce the germline difference seen at one junction end. The chain has TRBV2 and TRBJ2-5, with 8 bases matching TRBD2. CDR1 and CDR2 from the germline V gene are SNHLY and FYNNEI. CDR3 size: 15 residues. CDR3 nucleotide sequence: TGTGCCAGCACTGAACGGGGGGGCCTCCAAGAGACCCAGTACTTC. The encoded protein is CASTERGGLQETQYF.

The chain recombines TRBV28 with TRBJ1-1; 9 nucleotides match TRBD1. The ends lost 6 bases at V and 4 bases at J; junction bases unmatched: 3. This CDR3 has 13 residues. Germline values: CDR1 MDHEN, CDR2 SYDVKM. Here the CDR3 reads CASRPTGGTEAFF. Here the CDR3 DNA reads TGTGCCAGCAGACCGACAGGGGGCACTGAAGCTTTCTTT.

The chain combines TRBV5-1 with TRBJ2-1; 9 positions agree with TRBD1. Trimming took 5 bases from V and 5 from J; bases not matched to a gene: 11. Per the germline V gene, CDR1 is SGHRS and CDR2 is YFSETQ. This CDR3 is 16 amino acids long. The CDR3 protein is CASRDRGTLLNNEQFF. The CDR3 DNA reads TGCGCCAGCAGGGACAGGGGCACGCTCCTAAACAATGAGCAGTTCTTC.

The chain has TRBV28 and TRBJ2-1; 16 positions match TRBD2. The trim removed 8 bases at V and 6 bases at J, leaving 7 bases unmatched. CDR1 and CDR2 (germline): MDHEN, SYDVKM. The CDR3 contains 16 residues. The CDR3 DNA is TGTGCCAGCGGGACTAGCGGGAGGGCGCGGTTCAATGAGCAGTTCTTC. Its translation: CASGTSGRARFNEQFF. Variable domain in full (rest from reference TRBV28 and TRBJ2-1): DVKVTQSSRYLVKRTGEKVFLECVQDMDHENMFWYRQDPGLGLRLIYFSYDVKMKEKGDIPEGYSVSREKKERFSLILESASTNQTSMYLCASGTSGRARFNEQFFGPGTRLTVL.

The CDR3 loop reads CSVEDLTTGGYEQYF. In DNA, the CDR3 is TGCAGCGTTGAAGATCTTACGACAGGGGGTTACGAGCAGTACTTC. The chain employs TRBV29-1 and TRBJ2-7; 9 bases match TRBD1. The germline V gene encodes CDR1 SQVTM and CDR2 ANQGSEA. This CDR3 is 15 amino acids long. Trimming took 0 bases from V and 4 from J; bases not matched to a gene: 7.

The CDR3 is CASSEAARAEAFF. The CDR3 DNA follows: TGTGCCAGCAGTGAAGCTGCCCGGGCGGAAGCTTTCTTT. V gene TRBV6-1 combines with J gene TRBJ1-1; no clear D. CDR3 length equals 13 residues. The germline CDR1 and CDR2 sequences are MNHNS and SASEGT. V lost 0 bases and J 8 bases, leaving 10 bases between the germline ends.

The CDR3 DNA follows: TGCGCCAGCAGCTTACCGACTGCCGGGCCGAGCTCCTACGAGCAGTACTTC. It specifies CASSLPTAGPSSYEQYF. This rearrangement joins TRBV5-1 to TRBJ2-7; D is ambiguous. Germline V gene sequence: CDR1 SGHRS, CDR2 YFSETQ. The V end lost 2 bases, the J end lost 0 bases, and 18 bases lay between the germline ends. CDR3 length: 17 amino acids.

This clone was seen only once. The gene calls are TRBV13 and TRBJ1-1; maybe TRBD1 (5 bases). Germline loops: CDR1 PRHDT, CDR2 FYEKMQ (reference sequence). V lost 5 bases and J lost 1, with 8 bases in between. The CDR3 covers 13 residues. The CDR3 DNA reads TGTGCCAGCAGCCAGGACACGAACACTGAAGCTTTCTTT. It encodes CASSQDTNTEAFF.

This chain joins TRBV30 and TRBJ2-7; 10 bases are a match to TRBD2. Germline loops: CDR1 GTSNPN, CDR2 SVGIG (reference sequence). This CDR3 contains 13 residues. V shed 0 bases, J shed 4 bases, and the junction held 0 bases outside the gene matches. The CDR3 DNA reads as TGTGCCTGGAGTGTACTAGCGGGGTACGAGCAGTACTTC. It translates to CAWSVLAGYEQYF.

A single count supports this clone. This sequence joins TRBV2 and TRBJ1-1; maybe TRBD1 (6 bases). This CDR3 region has 13 residues. Germline CDR1 SNHLY, CDR2 FYNNEI. The V end was cut by 6 bases, the J end by 5 bases, with 13 bases between. The CDR3: CASRQGLGTEAFF. DNA for the CDR3: TGTGCCAGCAGACAGGGTTTAGGGACTGAAGCTTTCTTT.

This clone was counted once. This CDR3 is CASSLGGRTDTQYF. CDR3 in DNA: TGTGCCAGCAGTTTGGGGGGGCGGACAGATACGCAGTATTTT. V is TRBV28 and J is TRBJ2-3; weak D call: TRBD2 (7 bases). The CDR3 has 14 amino acids. Germline V gene sequence: CDR1 MDHEN, CDR2 SYDVKM. Trimming removed 3 bases from V and 3 bases from J, with 10 bases in between. Full variable domain (remainder filled in from reference TRBV28 and TRBJ2-3): DVKVTQSSRYLVKRTGEKVFLECVQDMDHENMFWYRQDPGLGLRLIYFSYDVKMKEKGDIPEGYSVSREKKERFSLILESASTNQTSMYLCASSLGGRTDTQYFGPGTRLTVL.

This clone was seen once. This chain uses TRBV28 with TRBJ2-7; the D gene is possibly TRBD2 (6 bases). Germline-derived CDR1 and CDR2 are MDHEN and SYDVKM. CDR3 length equals 13 residues. Trimming took 3 bases from V and 3 from J, leaving 9 bases between them. Here the CDR3 DNA reads TGTGCCAGCAGTTTGGAGGGGAGCTACGAGCAGTACTTC. Protein product: CASSLEGSYEQYF.

This clone came up once. The rearrangement links TRBV6-5 to TRBJ2-5; 8 nucleotides align to TRBD2. The length of the CDR3 is 14 residues. Germline V gene data show CDR1 as MNHEY and CDR2 as SVGAGI. With V trimmed by 5 bases and J by 5 bases, 7 bases remained unmatched. CDR3 sequence (DNA): TGTGCCAGCAGTCCGAGCGGGAGTGGGGAGACCCAGTACTTC. Translated: CASSPSGSGETQYF.

J is TRBJ1-6 and V is TRBV30; D may be TRBD1 (5 bases). Germline V CDR1 and CDR2: GTSNPN, SVGIG (reference sequence). This CDR3 contains 16 residues. The ends were cut back, 1 base at V and 9 bases at J, with 19 bases in the middle. This CDR3 is CAWSDGASYRSSPLHF. DNA for the CDR3: TGTGCCTGGAGTGACGGGGCCTCTTACCGCTCTTCACCCCTCCACTTT.

The CDR3 region has the DNA TGTGCCAGCAGCTGCGACAGAAACACTGAAGCTTTCTTT. This codes for CASSCDRNTEAFF. This chain joins TRBV5-6 and TRBJ1-1, with a tentative D call TRBD1 (5 bases). CDR1 is SGHDT, CDR2 YYEEEE, per germline. Trimming removed 3 bases from V and 2 bases from J, with 8 bases in between. The length of the CDR3 is 13 residues.

The table lists this clone with a few counts. The chain joins TRBV27 to TRBJ2-7, with D hard to call. Trimming pared 5 bases from V and 6 bases from J, leaving 11 bases between. This CDR3 has 12 amino acids. Per the germline V gene, CDR1 is MNHEY and CDR2 is SMNVEV (reference sequence). CDR3 sequence reads: CASSTVWGEQYF. The CDR3 DNA sequence: TGTGCCAGCAGTACGGTCTGGGGCGAGCAGTACTTC.